The entry below gives a single T cell receptor beta chain sequence along with its context. Original analysis: Scientists estimated how many nucleated cells there were by amplifying reference gene primers. TCRdb's copy holds only in-frame clones and misses some; the assay was immunoSEQ multiplex PCR. V and J calls plus clone size are reproduced from that table; the DNA served to infer D and trimming. The data show roughly 250,000 clones, 75% to 85% seen once. Between the trimmed V and J ends, which lost 3 bases and 8 bases, there was a span of 14 bases. Germline V CDR1 and CDR2: MNHNY, SVGAGI (reference sequence). The CDR3 is 15 residues long. These data originate in a study of blood T cell repertoires in COVID-19.

The clonotype originates from a human donor in a cohort sampled during active COVID-19. Sample: peripheral blood. V gene TRBV6-6 combines with J gene TRBJ1-6; D is perhaps TRBD1 (5 bases). CDR3 nucleotide sequence: TGTGCCAGCAGTTATAACCCAGGGTCGGATTCACCCCTCCACTTT. Protein product: CASSYNPGSDSPLHF.